This passage covers 14 T cell receptor beta chains from one sample sequenced in a study of T cells after yellow fever vaccination. One entry per CDR3 protein results from TCRdb running MiXCR on the 5' RACE reads. The sample consists of 170,000 or so distinct CDR3 sequences, approximately 6.2% of them appearing once. The sequenced sample was CD4+ T cells sorted from PBMCs, obtained on the day of the first yellow fever vaccination. These receptors were obtained from a man aged 18 to 29 who received the YFV17D yellow fever vaccine.

Worth noting for this clonotype: In this CDR3 the conserved last residue, phenylalanine or tryptophan, is missing, so a read error is likely. The J gene is TRBJ2-1, the V gene TRBV12-3 or TRBV12-4; D unresolved. The CDR3 spans 14 residues. The V and J ends lost 8 bases and 0 bases respectively, with 11 bases between them. The CDR3 protein is CASSSWSSYNEQFL. The CDR3 coding sequence is TGTGCCAGCTCCTCATGGAGCTCCTACAATGAGCAGTTCTTA.

The chain couples TRBV4-3 to TRBJ1-5; TRBD1 might be the D (5 bases). The CDR3 has 15 residues. Germline loops: CDR1 LGHNA, CDR2 YSLEER. The V and J ends lost 0 bases and 4 bases respectively, with 10 bases between them. The CDR3 sequence: CASSQDSGGNQPQHF. The CDR3 coding sequence is TGCGCCAGCAGCCAAGACTCCGGGGGAAATCAGCCCCAGCATTTT.

This clonotype was recorded a few times. The chain joins TRBV5-1 to TRBJ2-2; tentatively, D is TRBD1 or TRBD2 (5 bases each). The ends were cut back, 4 bases at V and 6 bases at J, with 16 bases in the middle. The CDR3 has 15 amino acids. Germline V gives CDR1 SGHRS, CDR2 YFSETQ. CDR3 nucleotide sequence: TGCGCCAGCAGCCCGGGACGGCGTGACCCCGGGGAGCTGTTTTTT. This encodes CASSPGRRDPGELFF. Full variable domain (rest looked up from reference TRBV5-1 and TRBJ2-2): KAGVTQTPRYLIKTRGQQVTLSCSPISGHRSVSWYQQTPGQGLQFLFEYFSETQRNKGNFPGRFSGRQFSNSRSEMNVSTLELGDSALYLCASSPGRRDPGELFFGEGSRLTVL.

This chain uses TRBV4-1 with TRBJ2-7; 7 bases match TRBD1. The CDR3 spans 20 residues. After removal of 3 bases from V and 3 bases from J, the junction contained 23 bases not matched to a gene. Germline CDR1 and CDR2: MGHRA and YSYEKL. The CDR3 loop reads CASSQGLTGKKPTILYEQYV. The CDR3 nucleotides are TGCGCCAGCAGCCAGGGCCTGACAGGGAAAAAGCCCACGATTCTCTACGAGCAGTACGTC.

This clonotype has more than one count but fewer than ten. This rearrangement joins TRBV5-1 to TRBJ1-4; maybe TRBD1 (6 bases). The V gene lost 4 bases and the J gene lost 0 bases, with 13 bases spanning the gap. CDR3 length: 16 amino acids. Germline V gene sequence: CDR1 SGHRS, CDR2 YFSETQ. The CDR3 region has the DNA TGCGCCAGCAGCCCCTCGGACAGTGCAACTAATGAAAAACTGTTTTTT. It specifies CASSPSDSATNEKLFF.

The rearrangement links TRBV6-2 or TRBV6-3 to TRBJ2-7; TRBD1 aligns across 8 bases. Trimming took 6 bases from V and 6 from J; bases not matched to a gene: 7. This CDR3 is built from 13 residues. The germline CDR1 and CDR2 sequences are MNHEY and SVGEGT. The CDR3 loop is CASSSDRGGEQYV. CDR3 nucleotides: TGTGCCAGCAGCTCAGACAGGGGAGGCGAGCAGTACGTC.

At least ten counts were recorded for this clonotype. The rearrangement uses TRBV5-1 and TRBJ1-1, with no clear D. This CDR3 has 14 amino acids. From germline, CDR1 is SGHRS and CDR2 YFSETQ. V dropped 4 bases and J dropped 4 bases, with 14 bases sitting between them. The CDR3 protein is CASSPDRVGTEAFF. CDR3 in DNA: TGCGCCAGCAGCCCAGACCGGGTAGGCACTGAAGCTTTCTTT.

This clonotype was observed a handful of times. V gene TRBV7-2 combines with J gene TRBJ1-6; D perhaps matches TRBD1 (5 bases). Between the trimmed V and J ends, which lost 0 bases and 7 bases, there was a span of 10 bases. This CDR3 has 15 residues. Germline assignment: CDR1 SGHTA and CDR2 FQGNSA. The CDR3 DNA sequence: TGTGCCAGCAGCTTAGCGCTAGGGGAAAATTCACCCCTCCACTTT. Translation: CASSLALGENSPLHF. Complete variable domain (other parts from reference TRBV7-2 and TRBJ1-6): GAGVSQSPSNKVTEKGKDVELRCDPISGHTALYWYRQSLGQGLEFLIYFQGNSAPDKSGLPSDRFSAERTGGSVSTLTIQRTQQEDSAVYLCASSLALGENSPLHFGNGTRLTVT.

The chain joins TRBV19 to TRBJ2-4; 16 nucleotides match TRBD2. The trim removed 4 bases at V and 6 bases at J, leaving 6 bases unmatched. This CDR3 comprises 17 residues. The V gene's germline CDR1 is LNHDA and CDR2 SQIVND (reference sequence). The CDR3 region has the DNA TGTGCCAGTAGTAACGGGACTAGCGGGGGGGCACGAAACATTCAGTACTTC. Protein: CASSNGTSGGARNIQYF.

The rearrangement joins TRBV19 to TRBJ2-3; D is ambiguous. Germline V gene lookup returns CDR1 LNHDA and CDR2 SQIVND (reference sequence). Trimming removed 8 bases at V and 6 bases at J, with 15 bases between. CDR3 length: 13 residues. In DNA, the CDR3 is TGTGCCAGTGAACCGGGTCCCCGGGATACGCAGTATTTT. Amino acids: CASEPGPRDTQYF.

This clonotype came up many times. V is TRBV5-1 and J is TRBJ2-1; 11 nucleotides line up with TRBD2. J lost 3 bases, V lost 4 bases, and 3 bases had no gene match. This CDR3 is built from 15 residues. In germline, CDR1 is SGHRS, CDR2 YFSETQ. This CDR3 is CASSATSGGYNEQFF. CDR3 DNA: TGCGCCAGCAGCGCAACTAGCGGGGGCTACAATGAGCAGTTCTTC.

There are a few counts of this clonotype. The chain has TRBV20-1 and TRBJ2-3; 7 nucleotides line up with TRBD2. CDR1 is DFQATT, CDR2 SNEGSKA, per germline (reference sequence). The CDR3 sequence is 15 residues long. V shed 6 bases, J shed 0 bases, and the junction held 9 bases outside the gene matches. The CDR3 region has the DNA TGCAGTGCCCCGAGACTAGCCCGAAGCACAGATACGCAGTATTTT. Translating gives CSAPRLARSTDTQYF.

The chain uses TRBV20-1 and TRBJ2-6; D may be TRBD1 or TRBD2 (5 bases each). Per the germline V gene, CDR1 is DFQATT and CDR2 is SNEGSKA (reference sequence). The CDR3 spans 14 residues. V dropped 1 base and J dropped 4 bases, with 8 bases sitting between them. The DNA for the CDR3 is TGCAGTGCTAGAGTAGGGGACGGGGCCAACGTCCTGACTTTC. Protein sequence: CSARVGDGANVLTF.

This clonotype was detected only a few times. The chain combines TRBV6-5 with TRBJ2-3; D may be TRBD2 (5 bases). V dropped 7 bases and J dropped 1 base, with 12 bases sitting between them. Germline-derived CDR1 and CDR2 are MNHEY and SVGAGI. The length of the CDR3 is 14 residues. CDR3 in amino acids: CASKMAGGTDTQYF. The DNA of the CDR3 is TGTGCCAGCAAAATGGCCGGGGGCACAGATACGCAGTATTTT.